This TCR beta chain was recovered during a study of CD8 T cells in ankylosing spondylitis. The CDR3 is 15 residues long. V was cut by 7 bases and J by 4 bases, with 16 bases left in between. Germline CDR1 and CDR2: MNHEY and SMNVEV (reference sequence). This clonotype was observed many times. Making the TCR beta libraries involved quantitative 5'-RACE with molecular barcodes. TCRdb called the 5' RACE reads again in MiXCR, with one record for every CDR3 protein. This sample has under 150,000 distinct CDR3 sequences, with approximately 10% found just once. The chain employs TRBV27 and TRBJ2-2; D uncertain. The sample was blood, either unsorted or a sorted T cell fraction (not recorded which). This receptor was taken from a female donor with ankylosing spondylitis or in good health (not recorded which). As DNA, the CDR3 is TGTGCCAGCATTTTTAGGGAATTGTTCACCGGGGAGCTGTTTTTT. It yields the protein CASIFRELFTGELFF.